This passage covers 12 T cell receptor beta chains from one sample sequenced in a study of T cell responses to AZD1222 COVID-19 vaccine. Method: immunoSEQ multiplex PCR; TCRdb's copy keeps in-frame clones and lacks some. The table lists tens of thousands of clones, 85% to 95% of them singletons. This sample comprised peripheral blood, obtained 28 days after the second AZD1222 dose. These receptors originate from an adult who received the AZD1222 COVID-19 vaccine.

The chain links TRBV19 to TRBJ2-1; 10 bases map to TRBD2. V was clipped by 8 bases and J by 7 bases; unmatched bases: 14. Germline CDR1 is LNHDA and CDR2 is SQIVND (reference sequence). The CDR3 loop spans 16 amino acids. Here the CDR3 DNA reads TGTGCCAGTGCCCGCCGCGGGGCTAGCGGGAGAAATGAGCAGTTCTTC. Amino acid sequence: CASARRGASGRNEQFF.

The chain combines TRBV6-5 with TRBJ1-2; no clear D gene. The CDR3 spans 14 residues. The ends were cut back, 8 bases at V and 8 bases at J, with 21 bases in the middle. The germline CDR1 and CDR2 sequences are MNHEY and SVGAGI. Here the CDR3 reads CASSRAVNLGGYTF. The DNA of the CDR3 is TGTGCCAGCTCTCGGGCAGTTAATCTCGGAGGCTACACCTTC.

V is TRBV28 and J is TRBJ2-1; 11 bases are shared with TRBD2. The trim removed 3 bases at V and 9 bases at J, leaving 7 bases unmatched. CDR3 length: 15 amino acids. The germline CDR1 and CDR2 sequences are MDHEN and SYDVKM. Written as DNA, the CDR3 is TGTGCCAGCAGTTTGGTTTCTAGCGGGAGGCGTGAGCAGTTCTTC. Protein product: CASSLVSSGRREQFF.

This clone appeared once. The V and J genes are TRBV28 and TRBJ2-7, with 11 bases that match TRBD1. The V gene end was trimmed by 4 bases and the J gene end by 5 bases; junction bases not matched to a gene: 7. Germline V gene lookup returns CDR1 MDHEN and CDR2 SYDVKM. The CDR3 length is 15 residues. For the CDR3, the DNA is TGTGCCAGCAGTTCGGCCGGGACAGGGGGGGACGAGCAGTACTTC. It translates to CASSSAGTGGDEQYF.

This clone came up once. The chain is built from TRBV13 and TRBJ1-2, with D possibly matching TRBD1 (5 bases). V shed 5 bases and J shed 3 bases, with 22 bases lying between them. The CDR3 is made up of 17 amino acids. The germline gives CDR1 PRHDT, CDR2 FYEKMQ (reference sequence). CDR3 amino acids: CASSQTGTVLNDYGYTF. The CDR3 DNA sequence: TGTGCCAGCAGCCAGACCGGGACGGTACTTAATGACTATGGCTACACCTTC.

The chain combines TRBV15 with TRBJ2-5; D gene unclear. The CDR3 consists of 17 residues. V lost 1 base, J lost 0 bases, and 15 bases lay in between. Germline values: CDR1 LNHNV, CDR2 YYDKDF (reference sequence). This CDR3 is CATSRALYGTYQETQYF. CDR3 DNA: TGTGCCACCAGCAGAGCCCTTTACGGAACGTACCAAGAGACCCAGTACTTC.

The chain carries TRBV6-5 and TRBJ1-4, with a tentative D call TRBD1 (5 bases). V lost 6 bases and J 8 bases, leaving 16 bases between the germline ends. The germline CDR1 and CDR2 sequences are MNHEY and SVGAGI. CDR3 length: 14 amino acids. The chain's CDR3 is CASRSGTTQEKLFF. The CDR3, as DNA: TGTGCCAGCAGGTCCGGGACGACCCAGGAAAAACTGTTTTTT.

The chain joins TRBV7-2 to TRBJ2-1; D gene uncertain. Germline V CDR1 and CDR2: SGHTA, FQGNSA. The CDR3 has 13 residues. V was shortened by 2 bases and J by 7 bases, with 9 bases between the two germline ends. The DNA for the CDR3 is TGTGCCAGCAGCTTACCGTTTTTGAATGAGCAGTTCTTC. Its translation: CASSLPFLNEQFF.

CDR3 in amino acids: CASSSTTSGMDTQYF. As DNA, the CDR3 is TGTGCCAGCAGCTCTACGACTAGCGGGATGGATACGCAGTATTTT. J is TRBJ2-3 and V is TRBV7-9; 11 bases agree with TRBD2. Trimming cost V 4 bases and J 6 bases; bases outside gene matches: 6. Germline CDR1 SEHNR, CDR2 FQNEAQ (reference sequence). This CDR3 contains 15 residues. Drawing the rest from reference TRBV7-9 and TRBJ2-3, the complete variable domain is DTGVSQNPRHKITKRGQNVTFRCDPISEHNRLYWYRQTLGQGPEFLTYFQNEAQLEKSRLLSDRFSAERPKGSFSTLEIQRTEQGDSAMYLCASSSTTSGMDTQYFGPGTRLTVL.

The chain links TRBV20-1 to TRBJ1-1; D not certain. CDR3 length equals 11 residues. From germline, CDR1 is DFQATT and CDR2 SNEGSKA (reference sequence). Trimming removed 4 bases at V and 11 bases at J, with 14 bases between. The CDR3 DNA reads TGCAGTGCTAATGACGGCATCACTGCTTTCTTT. Amino acid sequence: CSANDGITAFF.

V usage is TRBV28 and J usage is TRBJ2-4, with 7 bases matching TRBD2. Trimming removed 2 bases from V and 4 bases from J; junction bases left unmatched: 8. The CDR3 has 16 amino acids. The germline V gene encodes CDR1 MDHEN and CDR2 SYDVKM. For the CDR3, the DNA is TGTGCCAGCAGTTTAATAGCGGGTGGGGCTAAAAACATTCAGTACTTC. It is translated as CASSLIAGGAKNIQYF. Complete variable domain (other parts from reference TRBV28 and TRBJ2-4): DVKVTQSSRYLVKRTGEKVFLECVQDMDHENMFWYRQDPGLGLRLIYFSYDVKMKEKGDIPEGYSVSREKKERFSLILESASTNQTSMYLCASSLIAGGAKNIQYFGAGTRLSVL.

The V and J genes are TRBV25-1 and TRBJ2-3; D gene uncertain. Germline CDR1 reads MGHDK; CDR2 reads SYGVNS. The CDR3 extends over 14 amino acids. V lost 5 bases and J lost 4, with 13 bases in between. In DNA form, the CDR3 reads TGTGCCAGCAGTATACCGAATTCCCCAGATACGCAGTATTTT. This encodes CASSIPNSPDTQYF.